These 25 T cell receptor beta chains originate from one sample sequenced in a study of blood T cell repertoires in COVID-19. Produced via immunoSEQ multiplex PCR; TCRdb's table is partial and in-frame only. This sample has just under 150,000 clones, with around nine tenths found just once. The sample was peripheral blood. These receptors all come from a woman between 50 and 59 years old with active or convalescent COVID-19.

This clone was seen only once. CDR3 residues: CASGDRPSGNTIYF. The CDR3 region has the DNA TGTGCCAGTGGGGACAGGCCCTCTGGAAACACCATATATTTT. The V and J genes are TRBV19 and TRBJ1-3, with TRBD1 identical over 8 bases. V lost 8 bases and J lost 0; bases outside the gene matches: 3. The CDR3 runs to 14 residues. Germline CDR1 LNHDA, CDR2 SQIVND (reference sequence).

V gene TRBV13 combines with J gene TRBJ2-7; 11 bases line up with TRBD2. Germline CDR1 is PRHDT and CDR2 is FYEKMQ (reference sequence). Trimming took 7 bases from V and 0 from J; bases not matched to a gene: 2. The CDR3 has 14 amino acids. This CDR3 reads CASTSGRYSYEQYF. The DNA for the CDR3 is TGTGCCAGCACTAGCGGGAGGTACTCCTACGAGCAGTACTTC.

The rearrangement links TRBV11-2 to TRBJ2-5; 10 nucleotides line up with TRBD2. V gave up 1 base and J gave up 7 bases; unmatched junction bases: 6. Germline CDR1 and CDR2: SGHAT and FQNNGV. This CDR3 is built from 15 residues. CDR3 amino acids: CASSLALAGDGTQYF. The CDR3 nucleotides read TGTGCCAGCAGCTTAGCGCTAGCGGGGGACGGGACCCAGTACTTC. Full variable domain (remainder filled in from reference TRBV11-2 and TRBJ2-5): EAGVAQSPRYKIIEKRQSVAFWCNPISGHATLYWYQQILGQGPKLLIQFQNNGVVDDSQLPKDRFSAERLKGVDSTLKIQPAKLEDSAVYLCASSLALAGDGTQYFGPGTRLLVL.

The chain's CDR3 is CASSPGTSYEQYF. The CDR3 DNA sequence: TGTGCCAGCAGCCCCGGGACTTCCTACGAGCAGTACTTC. The chain joins TRBV7-3 to TRBJ2-7; D is perhaps TRBD2 (6 bases). The germline V gene encodes CDR1 SGHTA and CDR2 FQGTGA. Trimming cost V 5 bases and J 1 base, with 9 bases left between them. This CDR3 region has 13 residues.

The CDR3 DNA sequence: TGTGCCACCAGTGGGAGGGGTAGCGGGACCGCCTACAATGAGCAGTTCTTC. Its protein is CATSGRGSGTAYNEQFF. The chain employs TRBV24-1 and TRBJ2-1; 8 positions match TRBD2. Germline V CDR1 and CDR2: KGHDR, SFDVKD. J lost 2 bases, V lost 5 bases, and 10 bases had no gene match. The CDR3 extends over 17 amino acids.

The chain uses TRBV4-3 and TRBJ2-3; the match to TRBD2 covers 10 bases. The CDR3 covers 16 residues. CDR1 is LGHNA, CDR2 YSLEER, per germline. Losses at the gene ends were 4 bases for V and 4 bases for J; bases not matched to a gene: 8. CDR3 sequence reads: CASSRKGAGGPDTQYF. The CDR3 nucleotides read TGCGCCAGCAGCCGGAAGGGAGCGGGAGGGCCAGATACGCAGTATTTT.

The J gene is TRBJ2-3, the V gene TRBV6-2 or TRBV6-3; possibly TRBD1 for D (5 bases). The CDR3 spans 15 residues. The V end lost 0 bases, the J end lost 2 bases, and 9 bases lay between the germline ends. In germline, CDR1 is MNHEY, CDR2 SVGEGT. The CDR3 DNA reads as TGTGCCAGCAGTTACTCGAGACAGACCACAGATACGCAGTATTTT. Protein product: CASSYSRQTTDTQYF.

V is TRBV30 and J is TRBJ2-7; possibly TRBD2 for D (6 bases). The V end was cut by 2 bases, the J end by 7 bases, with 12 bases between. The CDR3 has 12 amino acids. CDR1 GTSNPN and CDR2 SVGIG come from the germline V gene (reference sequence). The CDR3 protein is CAWSLGLTEQYF. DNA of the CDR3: TGTGCCTGGAGTTTGGGACTTACAGAGCAGTACTTC.

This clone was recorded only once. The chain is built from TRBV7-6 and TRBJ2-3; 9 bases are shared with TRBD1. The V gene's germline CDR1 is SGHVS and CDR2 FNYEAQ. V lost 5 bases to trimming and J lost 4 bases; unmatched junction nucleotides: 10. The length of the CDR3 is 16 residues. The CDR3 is CASSPSDRGGADTQYF. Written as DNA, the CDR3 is TGTGCCAGCAGCCCTTCGGACAGGGGAGGGGCAGATACGCAGTATTTT.

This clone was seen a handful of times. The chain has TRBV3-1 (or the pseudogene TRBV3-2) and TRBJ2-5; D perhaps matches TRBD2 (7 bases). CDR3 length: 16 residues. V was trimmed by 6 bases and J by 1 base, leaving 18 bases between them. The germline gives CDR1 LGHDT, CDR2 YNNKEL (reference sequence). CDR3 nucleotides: TGTGCCAGCAGATCCTCGGCGGGGGCTATCCAAGAGACCCAGTACTTC. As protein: CASRSSAGAIQETQYF.

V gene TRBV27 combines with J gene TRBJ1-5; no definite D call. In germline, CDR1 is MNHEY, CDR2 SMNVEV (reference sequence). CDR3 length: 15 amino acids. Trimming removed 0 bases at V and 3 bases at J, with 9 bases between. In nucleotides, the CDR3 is TGTGCCAGCAGTTTATCGTGGAGAATCAATCAGCCCCAGCATTTT. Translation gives CASSLSWRINQPQHF.

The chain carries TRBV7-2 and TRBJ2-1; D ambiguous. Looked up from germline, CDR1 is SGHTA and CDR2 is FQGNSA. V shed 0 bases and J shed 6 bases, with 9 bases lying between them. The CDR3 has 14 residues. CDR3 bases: TGTGCCAGCAGCTTAGCGTTTCCCTCCAATGAGCAGTTCTTC. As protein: CASSLAFPSNEQFF.

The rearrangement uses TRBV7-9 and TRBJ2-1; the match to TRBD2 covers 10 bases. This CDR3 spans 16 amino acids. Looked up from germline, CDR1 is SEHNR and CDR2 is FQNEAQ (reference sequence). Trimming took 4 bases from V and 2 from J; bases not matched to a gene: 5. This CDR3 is CASSSKREGPYNEQFF. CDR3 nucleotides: TGTGCCAGCAGCTCGAAGCGGGAGGGCCCCTACAATGAGCAGTTCTTC.

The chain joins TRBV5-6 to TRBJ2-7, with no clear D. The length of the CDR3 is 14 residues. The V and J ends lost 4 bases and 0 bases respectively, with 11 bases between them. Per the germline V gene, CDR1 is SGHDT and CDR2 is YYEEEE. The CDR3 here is CASSLPGSSYEQYF. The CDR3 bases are TGTGCCAGCAGCCTTCCAGGAAGCTCCTACGAGCAGTACTTC.

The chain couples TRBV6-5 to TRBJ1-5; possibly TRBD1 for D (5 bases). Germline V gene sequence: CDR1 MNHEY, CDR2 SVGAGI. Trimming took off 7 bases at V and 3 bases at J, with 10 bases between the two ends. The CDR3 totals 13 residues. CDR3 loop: CASTSRVNQPQHF. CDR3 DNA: TGTGCCAGCACAAGCAGGGTCAATCAGCCCCAGCATTTT.

The CDR3: CASSLGAGEIYGYTF. The CDR3 bases are TGTGCCAGCAGCTTAGGGGCAGGGGAGATCTATGGCTACACCTTC. J is TRBJ1-2 and V is TRBV7-9, with D perhaps TRBD1 (6 bases). There are 15 residues in the CDR3. CDR1 SEHNR and CDR2 FQNEAQ come from the germline V gene (reference sequence). Between the trimmed V and J ends, which lost 1 base and 4 bases, there was a span of 13 bases.

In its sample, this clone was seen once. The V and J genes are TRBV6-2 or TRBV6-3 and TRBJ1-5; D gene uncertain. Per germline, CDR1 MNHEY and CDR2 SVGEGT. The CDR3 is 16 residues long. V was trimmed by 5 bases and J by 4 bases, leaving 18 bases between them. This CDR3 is CASSLPAFRVNQPQHF. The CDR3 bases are TGTGCCAGCAGTCTCCCCGCCTTTAGAGTTAATCAGCCCCAGCATTTT.

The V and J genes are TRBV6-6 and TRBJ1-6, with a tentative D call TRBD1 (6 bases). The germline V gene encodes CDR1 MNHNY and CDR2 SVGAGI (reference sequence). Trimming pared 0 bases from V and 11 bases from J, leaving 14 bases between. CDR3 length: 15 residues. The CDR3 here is CASSYSSTGAAPLHF. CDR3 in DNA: TGTGCCAGCAGTTACTCCTCGACAGGAGCAGCACCCCTCCACTTT.

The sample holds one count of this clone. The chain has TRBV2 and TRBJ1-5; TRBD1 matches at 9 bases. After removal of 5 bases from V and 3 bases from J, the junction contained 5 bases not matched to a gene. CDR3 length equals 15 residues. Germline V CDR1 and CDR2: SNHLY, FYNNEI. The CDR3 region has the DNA TGTGCCAGCAGTATGGGACAGGGACCCAATCAGCCCCAGCATTTT. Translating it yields CASSMGQGPNQPQHF.

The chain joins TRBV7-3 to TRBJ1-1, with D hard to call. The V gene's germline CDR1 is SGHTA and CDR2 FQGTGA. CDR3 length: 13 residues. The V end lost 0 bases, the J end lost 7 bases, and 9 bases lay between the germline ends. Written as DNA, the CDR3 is TGTGCCAGCAGCTTAACGAGTCGCGTTGAAGCTTTCTTT. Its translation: CASSLTSRVEAFF. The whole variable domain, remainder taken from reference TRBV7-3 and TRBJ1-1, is GAGVSQTPSNKVTEKGKYVELRCDPISGHTALYWYRQSLGQGPEFLIYFQGTGAADDSGLPNDRFFAVRPEGSVSTLKIQRTERGDSAVYLCASSLTSRVEAFFGQGTRLTVV.

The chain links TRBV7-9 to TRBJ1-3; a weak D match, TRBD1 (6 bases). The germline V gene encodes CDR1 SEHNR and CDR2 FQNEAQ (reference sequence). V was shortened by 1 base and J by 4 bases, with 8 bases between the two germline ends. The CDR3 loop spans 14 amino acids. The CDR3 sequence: CASSLEGEGNTIYF. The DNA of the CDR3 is TGTGCCAGCAGCTTAGAGGGGGAAGGAAACACCATATATTTT. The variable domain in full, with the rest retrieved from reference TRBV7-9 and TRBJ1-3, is DTGVSQNPRHKITKRGQNVTFRCDPISEHNRLYWYRQTLGQGPEFLTYFQNEAQLEKSRLLSDRFSAERPKGSFSTLEIQRTEQGDSAMYLCASSLEGEGNTIYFGEGSWLTVV.

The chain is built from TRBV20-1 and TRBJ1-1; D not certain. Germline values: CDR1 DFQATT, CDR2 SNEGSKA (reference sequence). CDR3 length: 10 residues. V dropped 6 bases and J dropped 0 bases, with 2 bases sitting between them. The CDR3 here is CSALNTEAFF. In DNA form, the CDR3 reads TGCAGTGCCTTGAACACTGAAGCTTTCTTT.

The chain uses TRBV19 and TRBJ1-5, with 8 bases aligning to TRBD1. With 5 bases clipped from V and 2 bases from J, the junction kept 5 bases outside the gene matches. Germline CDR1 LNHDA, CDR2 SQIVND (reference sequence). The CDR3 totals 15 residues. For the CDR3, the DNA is TGTGCCAGTAGTTTGACAGGGGAGGGCAATCAGCCCCAGCATTTT. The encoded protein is CASSLTGEGNQPQHF.

The CDR3 is CASSQDTLRENYGYTF. CDR3 sequence (DNA): TGTGCCAGCAGCCAAGACACCTTAAGGGAGAACTATGGCTACACCTTC. The genes are TRBV3-1 (or the pseudogene TRBV3-2) and TRBJ1-2; no clear D gene. Germline loops: CDR1 LGHDT, CDR2 YNNKEL (reference sequence). The CDR3 spans 16 residues. Trimming pared 0 bases from V and 2 bases from J, leaving 13 bases between.

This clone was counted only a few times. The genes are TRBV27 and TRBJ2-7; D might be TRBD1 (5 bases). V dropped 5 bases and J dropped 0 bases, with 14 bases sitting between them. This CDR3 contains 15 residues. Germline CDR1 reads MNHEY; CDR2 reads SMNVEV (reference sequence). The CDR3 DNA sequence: TGTGCCAGCAGTCTCGGAGTAGGGGACTCCTACGAGCAGTACTTC. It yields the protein CASSLGVGDSYEQYF.